This TCR beta chain was observed in a study of T cell responses to AZD1222 COVID-19 vaccine. Study results and limitations: The donor cohort was predominantly white British with a female majority, and clonal diversity may have been underestimated. Seropositivity was recorded at baseline in only six AZD1222 recipients. A rise in Spike-specific TCR breadth and depth followed two AZD1222 doses. Without day 14 samples, only post-peak T cell repertoires were studied.

Clones were read by immunoSEQ multiplex PCR, and TCRdb kept only the in-frame ones, dropping some. The sample has tens of thousands of clones, roughly nine tenths seen once. This CDR3 region has 16 residues. Unmatched junction bases numbered 10, after V lost 3 bases and J lost 5 bases. CDR1 SGHRS and CDR2 YFSETQ come from the germline V gene. This clone was seen just once. Its antigen is as yet unknown. The V gene is TRBV5-1, the J gene TRBJ2-5; 10 positions agree with TRBD1. The input for sequencing was peripheral blood, taken on day 0 of AZD1222 vaccination. This receptor was taken from an adult in good health. CDR3 sequence (DNA): TGCGCCAGCAGCTACGCCGACAGGGGGCCTCAGGAGACCCAGTACTTC. This sequence encodes CASSYADRGPQETQYF.